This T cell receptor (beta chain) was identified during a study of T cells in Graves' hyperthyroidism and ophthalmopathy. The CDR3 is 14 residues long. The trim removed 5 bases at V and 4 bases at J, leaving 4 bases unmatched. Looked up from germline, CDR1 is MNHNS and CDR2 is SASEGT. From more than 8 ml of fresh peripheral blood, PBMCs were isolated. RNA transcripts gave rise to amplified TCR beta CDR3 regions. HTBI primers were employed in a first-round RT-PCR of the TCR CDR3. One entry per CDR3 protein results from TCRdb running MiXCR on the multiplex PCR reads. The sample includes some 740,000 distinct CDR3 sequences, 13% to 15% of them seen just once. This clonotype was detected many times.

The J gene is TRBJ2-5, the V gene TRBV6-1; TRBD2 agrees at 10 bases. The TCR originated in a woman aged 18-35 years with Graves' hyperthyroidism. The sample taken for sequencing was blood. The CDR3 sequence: CASSSSGRGETQYF. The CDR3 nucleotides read TGTGCCAGCAGTTCTAGCGGGAGAGGAGAGACCCAGTACTTC.